This is a list of T cell receptor beta chains from one sample in a study of T cells in Graves' hyperthyroidism and ophthalmopathy. TCRdb re-called the multiplex PCR reads through MiXCR, storing one row per CDR3 protein. The sample has some 200,000 distinct CDR3 sequences, about a sixth seen once. The sequencing input was blood. These TCRs come from a woman aged 50 to 60 with Graves' hyperthyroidism. CDR3s include the opening cysteine and the closing phenylalanine or tryptophan. Each record gives: J gene, D gene, clone size, V gene, CDR3 DNA, CDR3 protein. The D gene is left open where the match is weak. Expanded clones get a size class; other rows say once, few or many, or leave the size out.

J: TRBJ1-2; D: .; size: few; V: TRBV6-5; DNA: TGTGCCAGCAGTTACACAGTACAGGATGTCTATGGCTACACCTTC; CDR3: CASSYTVQDVYGYTF
J: TRBJ2-2; D: .; size: few; V: TRBV6-1; DNA: TGTGCCAGCAGTGCCCTCCACCCAGAGTCCACCGGGGAGCTGTTTTTT; CDR3: CASSALHPESTGELFF
J: TRBJ2-4; D: TRBD2; size: few; V: TRBV7-3; DNA: TGTGCCAGCAGCTTAAATCGCCTAGCGGGAGGGCCAAACATTCAGTACTTC; CDR3: CASSLNRLAGGPNIQYF
J: TRBJ2-3; D: TRBD2; size: few; V: TRBV9; DNA: TGTGCCAGCAGCCCCAGACTAGCGGGGACTTCAGATACGCAGTATTTT; CDR3: CASSPRLAGTSDTQYF
J: TRBJ2-1; D: TRBD2; size: many; V: TRBV20-1; DNA: TGCAGTGCTAAAAAAGCGGGAGGCGAGTACAATGAGCAGTTCTTC; CDR3: CSAKKAGGEYNEQFF
J: TRBJ2-1; D: TRBD2; size: many; V: TRBV5-1; DNA: TGCGCCAGCAGCCACGGACTAGCGGGAGGAAGGAATGAGCAGTTCTTC; CDR3: CASSHGLAGGRNEQFF
J: TRBJ1-6; D: .; size: few; V: TRBV12-3/TRBV12-4; DNA: TGTGCCAGCAGTTTAGGGGCAGGCGATAATTCACCCCTCCACTTT; CDR3: CASSLGAGDNSPLHF
J: TRBJ2-7; D: TRBD2; size: .; V: TRBV6-2/TRBV6-3; DNA: TGTGCCAGCAGTTACCGGACTAGCGGGAGAACCTACGAGCAGTACTTC; CDR3: CASSYRTSGRTYEQYF
J: TRBJ2-1; D: TRBD2; size: many; V: TRBV27; DNA: TGTGCCAGCAGTCAGAGCGGGAGGGTTAATGAGCAGTTCTTC; CDR3: CASSQSGRVNEQFF
J: TRBJ1-3; D: .; size: few; V: TRBV7-2; DNA: TGTGCCAGCAGCCCGGGACATATCTCTGGAAACACCATATATTTT; CDR3: CASSPGHISGNTIYF
J: TRBJ2-2; D: .; size: many; V: TRBV12-3/TRBV12-4; DNA: TGTGCCAGCAGTTTAATGGGGGGGGGCTCCGGGGAGCTGTTTTTT; CDR3: CASSLMGGGSGELFF
J: TRBJ1-1; D: .; size: many; V: TRBV12-3/TRBV12-4; DNA: TGTGCCAGCCTGGGAGAGAACACTGAAGCTTTCTTT; CDR3: CASLGENTEAFF
J: TRBJ2-1; D: TRBD1; size: few; V: TRBV5-1; DNA: TGCGCCAGCAGAAAGACAGGGGGCTGGGATGAGCAGTTCTTC; CDR3: CASRKTGGWDEQFF
J: TRBJ2-2; D: .; size: .; V: TRBV11-2; DNA: TGTGCCAAAAGCGGACGAACGAACACCGGGGAGCTGTTTTTT; CDR3: CAKSGRTNTGELFF
J: TRBJ2-1; D: TRBD1; size: many; V: TRBV27; DNA: TGTGCCAGCAGTCGGGACAGACCGGGGGAGCAGTTCTTC; CDR3: CASSRDRPGEQFF
J: TRBJ2-1; D: .; size: many; V: TRBV10-1; DNA: TGCGCCAGCAGCCCGTCCGGGGGGCATGAGCAGTTCTTC; CDR3: CASSPSGGHEQFF
J: TRBJ1-1; D: TRBD1; size: .; V: TRBV6-1; DNA: TGTGCCAGCAGCCCCACCGGGACAGGGACTGAAGCTTTCTTT; CDR3: CASSPTGTGTEAFF
J: TRBJ2-2; D: TRBD2; size: many; V: TRBV7-3; DNA: TGTGCCAGCAGCCCCACACTAGCGGGAGGTGGGACCGGGGAGCTGTTTTTT; CDR3: CASSPTLAGGGTGELFF
J: TRBJ2-3; D: TRBD2; size: many; V: TRBV12-5; DNA: TGTGCTAGTGCCCCGGGGGGGACTAGCTTCGCAGATACGCAGTATTTT; CDR3: CASAPGGTSFADTQYF
J: TRBJ2-7; D: TRBD1; size: few; V: TRBV18; DNA: TGTGCCAGCTCACCACTGAGACAGGGGGCTATTAGCTTGGAGCAGTACTTC; CDR3: CASSPLRQGAISLEQYF
J: TRBJ1-2; D: TRBD1; size: .; V: TRBV19; DNA: TGTGCCGGTAGTGCTTCAGACAGGGGCCATGGCTACACCTTC; CDR3: CAGSASDRGHGYTF
J: TRBJ1-6; D: TRBD1; size: few; V: TRBV10-3; DNA: TGTGCCATCAGTGAGGGTCGGACAGGGCCAAATAATTCACCCCTCCACTTT; CDR3: CAISEGRTGPNNSPLHF
J: TRBJ2-1; D: .; size: once; V: TRBV9; DNA: TGTGCCAGCAGCCCAGGGACGACTATGGATAATGAGCAGTTCTTC; CDR3: CASSPGTTMDNEQFF
J: TRBJ2-7; D: TRBD1; size: many; V: TRBV6-1; DNA: TGTGCCAGCACCAGGGGGGGACAGGGGGAAAGCGAGCAGTACTTC; CDR3: CASTRGGQGESEQYF
J: TRBJ2-1; D: TRBD1; size: many; V: TRBV5-1; DNA: TGCGCCAGCAGCTTTAAACCGGACAGGGCAAATGAGCAGTTCTTC; CDR3: CASSFKPDRANEQFF
J: TRBJ2-7; D: .; size: many; V: TRBV12-5; DNA: TGTGCTAGTGGTTTGCCGGGGACGGACTACTCCTACGAGCAGTACTTC; CDR3: CASGLPGTDYSYEQYF
J: TRBJ1-5; D: .; size: .; V: TRBV28; DNA: TGCGCCAGCAGTCGCTTAGGGAACAATCAGCTCCAGCATTTT; CDR3: CASSRLGNNQLQHF
J: TRBJ1-6; D: .; size: .; V: TRBV12-3/TRBV12-4; DNA: TGTGCCAGCACCCCCGGCAAAAGGAATTCACCCCTCCACTTT; CDR3: CASTPGKRNSPLHF
J: TRBJ2-5; D: .; size: few; V: TRBV7-9; DNA: TGTGCCAGCAGCTTAGCTAGGACCATACAAGAGACCCAGTACTTC; CDR3: CASSLARTIQETQYF